The 12 T cell receptor beta chains in this list originate from one sample, sequenced in a study of cytomegalovirus exposure and HLA in healthy donors. Primers for the PCR totalled 60 Vbeta and 13 Jbeta. TCRdb keeps only in-frame clones here, not all; method: immunoSEQ multiplex PCR. This table has around 140,000 clones, 75% to 80% appearing once. The sample was PBMCs. The receptors come from a woman aged 18-35 years in good health and CMV-seropositive.

J is TRBJ2-2 and V is TRBV6-1; the D gene is possibly TRBD1 (6 bases). CDR3 length equals 14 residues. CDR1 and CDR2 from the germline V gene are MNHNS and SASEGT. Trimming removed 7 bases at V and 7 bases at J, with 16 bases between. This CDR3 reads CASKPTGYVGELFF. As DNA, the CDR3 is TGTGCCAGCAAACCAACAGGGTACGTCGGGGAGCTGTTTTTT.

The V and J genes are TRBV5-1 and TRBJ1-2; 8 bases line up with TRBD1. J was trimmed by 5 bases and V by 7 bases; bases with no gene match: 13. CDR1 is SGHRS and CDR2 is YFSETQ in the germline V gene. The CDR3 sequence is 15 residues long. CDR3 bases: TGCGCCAGCTCTGAGGCCGGGACAGGACAATATGGCTACACCTTC. It is translated as CASSEAGTGQYGYTF.

V gene TRBV30 combines with J gene TRBJ2-2; tentative D call: TRBD1 (6 bases). The V end lost 4 bases, the J end lost 5 bases, and 14 bases lay between the germline ends. The CDR3 extends over 14 amino acids. The germline V gene encodes CDR1 GTSNPN and CDR2 SVGIG (reference sequence). Here the CDR3 reads CAWTITGITGELFF. CDR3 in DNA: TGTGCCTGGACGATAACAGGGATTACCGGGGAGCTGTTTTTT. The full variable domain, rest sourced from reference TRBV30 and TRBJ2-2, is SQTIHQWPATLVQPVGSPLSLECTVEGTSNPNLYWYRQAAGRGLQLLFYSVGIGQISSEVPQNLSASRPQDRQFILSSKKLLLSDSGFYLCAWTITGITGELFFGEGSRLTVL.

This clone was seen a few times. The rearrangement uses TRBV9 and TRBJ1-3, with D possibly being TRBD1 (5 bases). Germline loops: CDR1 SGDLS, CDR2 YYNGEE. This CDR3 comprises 17 residues. Trimming removed 7 bases from V and 0 bases from J, with 20 bases in between. The CDR3 nucleotides read TGTGCCAGCGCAAGGGGAGGCAGGCCAATCTCTGGAAACACCATATATTTT. Protein product: CASARGGRPISGNTIYF.

This clone came up once. Its ends do not fully match the called genes, so a read error is possible. The chain uses TRBV5-1 and TRBJ1-4; tentative D call: TRBD1 (5 bases). Looked up from germline, CDR1 is SGHRS and CDR2 is YFSETQ. The CDR3 sequence is 15 residues long. Here the CDR3 DNA reads TGCGTCAGCAGCTTGGGTCTCCGGGGGGATGAAAAACTGTTTTTT. This codes for CVSSLGLRGDEKLFF.

The rearrangement uses TRBV11-2 and TRBJ2-5; no definite D call. The V gene lost 1 base and the J gene lost 1 base, with 10 bases spanning the gap. CDR3 length: 15 residues. In germline, CDR1 is SGHAT, CDR2 FQNNGV. The CDR3 nucleotides read TGTGCCAGCAGCTTAGTCCGGGTGCTCCAAGAGACCCAGTACTTC. Protein sequence: CASSLVRVLQETQYF.

J is TRBJ2-7 and V is TRBV5-1; TRBD1 agrees at 9 bases. V dropped 7 bases and J dropped 1; count of bases not matched to a gene: 9. The CDR3 runs to 15 residues. Germline CDR1 reads SGHRS; CDR2 reads YFSETQ. CDR3: CASVPGDRVSYEQYF. DNA of the CDR3: TGCGCCAGCGTCCCTGGGGACAGGGTTTCCTACGAGCAGTACTTC.

The chain is built from TRBV4-1 and TRBJ1-6, with TRBD1 as a possible D gene (5 bases). CDR1 MGHRA and CDR2 YSYEKL come from the germline V gene. V lost 1 base, J lost 7 bases, and 14 bases lay in between. The CDR3 length is 16 residues. CDR3 coding DNA: TGCGCCAGCAGCCAAGGAGGGAGGGACCCGAATTCACCCCTCCACTTT. Protein: CASSQGGRDPNSPLHF.

This clone showed up just a few times. The genes are TRBV29-1 and TRBJ2-2; weak D call: TRBD1 (5 bases). V was pared by 4 bases and J by 7 bases, with 13 bases between. This CDR3 has 13 residues. Germline V gene data show CDR1 as SQVTM and CDR2 as ANQGSEA. In DNA, the CDR3 is TGCAGCGTTGGCCAGGGCAGACGCGGGGAGCTGTTTTTT. Translation: CSVGQGRRGELFF.

The chain uses TRBV6-4 and TRBJ2-1; TRBD2 aligns across 13 bases. There are 16 residues in the CDR3. The J segment lost 6 bases and the V segment lost 6 bases, leaving 8 bases of the junction unmatched. Germline V gives CDR1 MRHNA, CDR2 SNTAGT. The CDR3 is CASSETGTSGANEQFF. Written as DNA, the CDR3 is TGTGCCAGCAGCGAAACCGGGACTAGCGGGGCCAATGAGCAGTTCTTC.

The V call is TRBV6-5, the J call TRBJ1-1; 7 positions match TRBD1. Germline-derived CDR1 and CDR2 are MNHEY and SVGAGI. J lost 0 bases, V lost 6 bases, and 7 bases had no gene match. The CDR3 length is 15 residues. DNA of the CDR3: TGTGCCAGCAGCCGACAGGGACCCATGAACACTGAAGCTTTCTTT. Translating gives CASSRQGPMNTEAFF.

The gene calls are TRBV28 and TRBJ2-6; 8 nucleotides match TRBD1. The junction had 7 bases not matched to a gene; V was cut back by 3 bases and J by 3 bases. Germline V gene data show CDR1 as MDHEN and CDR2 as SYDVKM. The CDR3 has 17 amino acids. CDR3 residues: CASSFAGGWNGANVLTF. The DNA of the CDR3 is TGTGCCAGCAGTTTTGCAGGGGGCTGGAATGGGGCCAACGTCCTGACTTTC.